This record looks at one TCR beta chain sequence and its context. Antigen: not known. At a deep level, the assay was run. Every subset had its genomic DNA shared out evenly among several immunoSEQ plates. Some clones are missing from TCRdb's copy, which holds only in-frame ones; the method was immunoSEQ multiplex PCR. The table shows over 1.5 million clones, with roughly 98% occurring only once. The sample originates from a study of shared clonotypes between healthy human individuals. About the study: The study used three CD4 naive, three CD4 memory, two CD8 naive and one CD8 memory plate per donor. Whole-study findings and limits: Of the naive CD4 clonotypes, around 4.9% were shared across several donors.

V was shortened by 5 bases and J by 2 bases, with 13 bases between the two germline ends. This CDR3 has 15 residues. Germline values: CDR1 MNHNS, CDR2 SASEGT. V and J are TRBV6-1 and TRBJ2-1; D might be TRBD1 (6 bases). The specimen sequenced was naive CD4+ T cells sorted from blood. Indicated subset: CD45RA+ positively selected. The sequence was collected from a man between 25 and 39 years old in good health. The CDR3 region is CASSTGTPTYNEQFF. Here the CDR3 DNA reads TGTGCCAGCAGTACCGGGACACCGACCTACAATGAGCAGTTCTTC.